This T cell receptor (beta chain) was sequenced for a study of blood T cells in healthy people across ages. The germline V gene has CDR1 MNHEY and CDR2 SVGEGT. V was clipped by 2 bases and J by 8 bases, with 10 bases between them. The CDR3 consists of 13 residues. Healthy Caucasian individuals from Russia aged about 6 to 100 served as donors. It was with a sample-barcoded 5' primer and a J-beta primer mix that a second PCR of roughly 6 to 12 cycles was run. A template-switch adaptor containing 12 random nucleotides labeled each cDNA molecule. TCRdb redid the calling of the 5' RACE reads with MiXCR, one entry per CDR3 protein. The sample consists of roughly 1 million distinct CDR3 sequences, around 27% of them appearing once. These data also formed part of another study, on T cells of mothers and their children.

What was sequenced was blood. The receptor comes from a girl aged 2-10 years in good health. V gene TRBV6-2 or TRBV6-3 combines with J gene TRBJ1-5; D not certain. CDR3 sequence (DNA): TGTGCCAGCAGTTACGAAACCTCTAAGCCCCAGCATTTT. Amino acids: CASSYETSKPQHF.